The entry below describes one T cell receptor (beta chain). This sample was included in a study of blood T cell repertoires in COVID-19. Trimming took 3 bases from V and 6 from J, leaving 17 bases between them. Germline V gene sequence: CDR1 MNHNS, CDR2 SASEGT. The CDR3 sequence is 16 residues long. Assay: immunoSEQ multiplex PCR; the TCRdb copy retains only in-frame clones and omits some. Here the sample spans 110,000 or so clones, about 80% being singletons. The receptor was derived from a woman between 35 and 50 years old with acute or convalescent COVID-19. The chain uses TRBV6-1 and TRBJ1-4; maybe TRBD1 (5 bases). Material: peripheral blood. CDR3 coding DNA: TGTGCCAGCAGTGACCTGGCACGGGGGAGCTATGAAAAACTGTTTTTT. Translating gives CASSDLARGSYEKLFF.